Below, 28 T cell receptor beta chains from the same sample are listed, as sequenced in a study of cytotoxic CD8 clonotypes in ibrutinib-treated CLL. Method: immunoSEQ multiplex PCR; TCRdb's copy keeps in-frame clones and lacks some. The sample holds roughly 150,000 clones, under 85% seen once. The source was PBMCs, collected after 24 months of ibrutinib treatment. These TCRs come from a human donor with chronic lymphocytic leukemia.

J is TRBJ2-1 and V is TRBV5-3, with TRBD1 matching over 9 bases. TRBV5-3 counts as an open reading frame of uncertain function. Trimming removed 0 bases from V and 7 bases from J; junction bases left unmatched: 8. This CDR3 is built from 16 residues. The CDR3 sequence: CARSLVDRGSCNEQFF. Here the CDR3 DNA reads TGTGCCAGAAGCTTGGTTGACAGGGGGTCCTGTAATGAGCAGTTCTTC.

In nucleotides, the CDR3 is TGCGCCAGCAGCCCGCTACCAAGGCTCGCGGAGGCTAATGAAAAACTGTTTTTT. Protein product: CASSPLPRLAEANEKLFF. This chain connects TRBV5-1 to TRBJ1-4; no clear D. The CDR3 covers 18 residues. Germline V gene lookup returns CDR1 SGHRS and CDR2 YFSETQ. V gave up 4 bases and J gave up 3 bases, with 22 bases separating them.

The chain recombines TRBV11-3 with TRBJ1-1; D unclear. The CDR3 sequence is 12 residues long. The germline CDR1 and CDR2 sequences are SGHNT and YENEEA. Trimming shortened V by 5 bases and J by 11 bases, and 15 bases separated the two germline ends. The CDR3 loop reads CASSKGGLEAFF. CDR3 DNA sequence: TGTGCCAGCAGCAAAGGTGGGCTGGAGGCTTTCTTT.

CDR3 protein: CAWSVRTSGRISDEQFF. CDR3 DNA sequence: TGTGCCTGGAGTGTAAGGACTAGCGGGAGGATTTCTGATGAGCAGTTCTTC. This rearrangement joins TRBV30 to TRBJ2-1; TRBD2 aligns across 14 bases. V trimming: 0 bases; J trimming: 8 bases; junction bases outside the gene matches: 9. In germline, CDR1 is GTSNPN, CDR2 SVGIG (reference sequence). This CDR3 has 17 amino acids.

The chain recombines TRBV6-5 with TRBJ2-7; 8 bases agree with TRBD1. The germline gives CDR1 MNHEY, CDR2 SVGAGI. CDR3 length equals 14 residues. V was clipped by 2 bases and J by 2 bases; unmatched bases: 2. The CDR3: CASSYGQGPYEQYF. The DNA of the CDR3 is TGTGCCAGCAGTTACGGACAGGGTCCCTACGAGCAGTACTTC.

This clone was counted ten times or more. The genes are TRBV18 and TRBJ1-5; no firm D call. Trimming pared 2 bases from V and 3 bases from J, leaving 5 bases between. The germline gives CDR1 KGHSH, CDR2 LQKENI. This CDR3 is 13 amino acids long. The CDR3 DNA reads TGTGCCAGCTCACCAAATCACAATCAGCCCCAGCATTTT. Translation: CASSPNHNQPQHF.

The chain uses TRBV7-9 and TRBJ2-5, with a possible D match to TRBD2 (6 bases). Trimming took 5 bases from V and 5 from J, leaving 15 bases between them. The germline V gene has CDR1 SEHNR and CDR2 FQNEAQ (reference sequence). This CDR3 contains 14 residues. This CDR3 is CASSPHGGIETQYF. Here the CDR3 DNA reads TGTGCCAGCAGCCCACACGGGGGTATTGAGACCCAGTACTTC. The full variable domain, with the rest looked up from reference TRBV7-9 and TRBJ2-5, is DTGVSQNPRHKITKRGQNVTFRCDPISEHNRLYWYRQTLGQGPEFLTYFQNEAQLEKSRLLSDRFSAERPKGSFSTLEIQRTEQGDSAMYLCASSPHGGIETQYFGPGTRLLVL.

J is TRBJ2-1 and V is TRBV7-9, with TRBD2 as a possible D gene (6 bases). The CDR3 is made up of 13 amino acids. V lost 5 bases, J lost 15 bases, and 20 bases lay in between. The germline CDR1 and CDR2 sequences are SEHNR and FQNEAQ (reference sequence). CDR3 in DNA: TGTGCCAGCAGCCCTACCCAGAGGGAGGTTACGTTCTTC. Translating it yields CASSPTQREVTFF.

The rearrangement joins TRBV9 to TRBJ1-4; D perhaps matches TRBD1 (6 bases). The CDR3 is 14 residues long. Germline assignment: CDR1 SGDLS and CDR2 YYNGEE. V was clipped by 7 bases and J by 4 bases, with 14 bases between them. The CDR3 DNA is TGTGCCAGCGCATCTACAGGGATTAATGAAAAACTGTTTTTT. It translates to CASASTGINEKLFF.

The chain couples TRBV11-2 to TRBJ1-1, with unresolved D. Between the trimmed V and J ends, which lost 5 bases and 5 bases, there was a span of 18 bases. CDR1 is SGHAT and CDR2 is FQNNGV in the germline V gene. The CDR3 covers 15 residues. The CDR3 DNA reads TGTGCCAGCAGCGTAACAACGGCTTCCCTAACTGAAGCTTTCTTT. Amino acids: CASSVTTASLTEAFF. The whole variable domain, filled in from reference TRBV11-2 and TRBJ1-1, reads EAGVAQSPRYKIIEKRQSVAFWCNPISGHATLYWYQQILGQGPKLLIQFQNNGVVDDSQLPKDRFSAERLKGVDSTLKIQPAKLEDSAVYLCASSVTTASLTEAFFGQGTRLTVV.

The DNA for the CDR3 is TGTGCCAGTAGACTAGCGGGAGGGCCGGGCGAGCAGTACTTC. It codes for CASRLAGGPGEQYF. This chain joins TRBV19 and TRBJ2-7; 13 positions agree with TRBD2. In germline, CDR1 is LNHDA, CDR2 SQIVND (reference sequence). CDR3 length: 14 residues. V dropped 6 bases and J dropped 6; count of bases not matched to a gene: 5.

The CDR3 spells CASSPYRTGRNTEAFF. The CDR3 coding sequence is TGTGCCAGCAGCCCATATAGGACAGGTCGGAACACTGAAGCTTTCTTT. The chain combines TRBV7-2 with TRBJ1-1; 7 bases match TRBD1. The CDR3 sequence is 16 residues long. Trimming removed 5 bases from V and 1 base from J; junction bases left unmatched: 10. Germline loops: CDR1 SGHTA, CDR2 FQGNSA.

The chain couples TRBV18 to TRBJ1-1; D remains unclear. Germline-derived CDR1 and CDR2 are KGHSH and LQKENI. V was pared by 3 bases and J by 4 bases, with 9 bases between. This CDR3 is 13 amino acids long. In nucleotides, the CDR3 is TGTGCCAGCTCACCGGCTGGGCGCACTGAAGCTTTCTTT. Translation gives CASSPAGRTEAFF.

This clone turned up a few times. V gene TRBV29-1 combines with J gene TRBJ1-1; possible D gene TRBD1, 6 bases. Germline assignment: CDR1 SQVTM and CDR2 ANQGSEA. The CDR3 has 15 residues. Deletions cut 4 bases from V and 0 bases from J, with 15 bases between. In DNA, the CDR3 is TGCAGCGTTGCGGGTCAGGGGAGGATGAACACTGAAGCTTTCTTT. It translates to CSVAGQGRMNTEAFF.

The rearrangement joins TRBV18 to TRBJ2-5, with D hard to call. CDR3 length equals 14 residues. Trimming took 4 bases from V and 4 from J, leaving 13 bases between them. CDR1 KGHSH and CDR2 LQKENI come from the germline V gene. CDR3 DNA: TGTGCCAGCTCACTAGTATTCAGCACAGAGACCCAGTACTTC. Translated, it gives CASSLVFSTETQYF.

The V gene is TRBV20-1, the J gene TRBJ1-1, with D unclear. In germline, CDR1 is DFQATT, CDR2 SNEGSKA (reference sequence). The V end lost 6 bases, the J end lost 5 bases, and 10 bases lay between the germline ends. The CDR3 totals 11 residues. The CDR3 protein is CSALLGTEAFF. Written as DNA, the CDR3 is TGCAGTGCCCTACTAGGGACTGAAGCTTTCTTT.

The rearrangement links TRBV30 to TRBJ1-5, with 7 bases identical to TRBD1. Trimming removed 7 bases from V and 6 bases from J; junction bases left unmatched: 9. The germline CDR1 and CDR2 sequences are GTSNPN and SVGIG (reference sequence). The CDR3 totals 13 residues. In DNA form, the CDR3 reads TGTGCCTACTCGGGGGCAGGGGGTCAGCCCCAGCATTTT. Translating gives CAYSGAGGQPQHF.

This clone appeared a single time. The chain employs TRBV28 and TRBJ2-1; 7 nucleotides align to TRBD2. The CDR3 has 15 residues. Trimming removed 8 bases from V and 8 bases from J; junction bases left unmatched: 15. Germline assignment: CDR1 MDHEN and CDR2 SYDVKM. The CDR3 nucleotides read TGTGCCAGCTCCCCGAGCGGGGTTCGGATGGATGAGCAGTTCTTC. This sequence encodes CASSPSGVRMDEQFF.

The CDR3 sequence: CASSPGRASFNYGYTF. DNA for the CDR3: TGTGCCAGCAGCCCCGGAAGGGCCTCATTTAACTATGGCTACACCTTC. The chain combines TRBV11-2 with TRBJ1-2; D unresolved. Germline V gene sequence: CDR1 SGHAT, CDR2 FQNNGV. The CDR3 runs to 16 residues. V shed 5 bases and J shed 1 base, with 17 bases lying between them.

This chain joins TRBV6-6 and TRBJ2-1, with D possibly TRBD2 on 5 matching bases. The CDR3 has 15 amino acids. Germline CDR1 MNHNY, CDR2 SVGAGI (reference sequence). The germline V and J ends were trimmed by 10 bases and 9 bases, with 25 bases remaining between them. The CDR3 coding sequence is TGTGCCACCGCACTCACGGGAAAACTGAGGAGTGAGCAGTTCTTC. It translates to CATALTGKLRSEQFF.

The gene calls are TRBV7-3 and TRBJ1-3; D uncertain. The V gene's germline CDR1 is SGHTA and CDR2 FQGTGA. V dropped 7 bases and J dropped 1 base, with 14 bases sitting between them. The CDR3 contains 15 residues. CDR3 protein: CASKEGVVSGNTIYF. The CDR3 bases are TGTGCCAGCAAAGAGGGAGTGGTATCTGGAAACACCATATATTTT.

V usage is TRBV30 and J usage is TRBJ2-5; D is unresolved. The CDR3 contains 13 residues. The V gene lost 0 bases and the J gene lost 1 base, with 6 bases spanning the gap. Germline values: CDR1 GTSNPN, CDR2 SVGIG (reference sequence). As DNA, the CDR3 is TGTGCCTGGAGTGTAACCGGCCAAGAGACCCAGTACTTC. As protein: CAWSVTGQETQYF.

The chain uses TRBV7-2 and TRBJ1-1, with a tentative D call TRBD1 (5 bases). Germline V CDR1 and CDR2: SGHTA, FQGNSA. Trimming took off 3 bases at V and 0 bases at J, with 11 bases between the two ends. The CDR3 runs 15 residues. The CDR3 DNA follows: TGTGCCAGCAGCTTCCAGGGCGCCATGAACACTGAAGCTTTCTTT. It specifies CASSFQGAMNTEAFF.

The CDR3 reads CASRLDYNQETQYF. The CDR3 nucleotides read TGTGCCAGCAGGCTAGACTACAACCAAGAGACCCAGTACTTC. This chain joins TRBV28 and TRBJ2-5, with D possibly matching TRBD2 (5 bases). Deletions cut 6 bases from V and 0 bases from J, with 11 bases between. The V gene's germline CDR1 is MDHEN and CDR2 SYDVKM. The CDR3 length is 14 residues.

The genes are TRBV7-9 and TRBJ2-7; D remains unclear. CDR3 length: 13 amino acids. Germline-derived CDR1 and CDR2 are SEHNR and FQNEAQ (reference sequence). Trimming cost V 5 bases and J 5 bases, with 13 bases left between them. The CDR3 sequence is CASSQLGSDEQYF. In DNA, the CDR3 is TGTGCCAGCAGCCAGTTAGGGTCCGACGAGCAGTACTTC. The full variable domain, its missing parts supplied by reference TRBV7-9 and TRBJ2-7, is DTGVSQNPRHKITKRGQNVTFRCDPISEHNRLYWYRQTLGQGPEFLTYFQNEAQLEKSRLLSDRFSAERPKGSFSTLEIQRTEQGDSAMYLCASSQLGSDEQYFGPGTRLTVT.

This clone was detected only once. The V and J genes are TRBV9 and TRBJ1-5; 7 bases agree with TRBD1. The CDR3 covers 15 residues. The germline CDR1 and CDR2 sequences are SGDLS and YYNGEE. Trimming cost V 3 bases and J 2 bases; bases outside gene matches: 5. CDR3 sequence (DNA): TGTGCCAGCAGCGCAACCACAGGGGGCAATCAGCCCCAGCATTTT. This encodes CASSATTGGNQPQHF.

J is TRBJ1-3 and V is TRBV28; 9 nucleotides line up with TRBD1. With V trimmed by 7 bases and J by 3 bases, 10 bases remained unmatched. This CDR3 spans 16 amino acids. The germline gives CDR1 MDHEN, CDR2 SYDVKM. The CDR3 DNA reads TGTGCCAGCAAAACCTGGACAGGGGACGTTGGAAACACCATATATTTT. Translating gives CASKTWTGDVGNTIYF.

This chain uses TRBV27 with TRBJ1-2, with TRBD1 matching 7 bases. Looked up from germline, CDR1 is MNHEY and CDR2 is SMNVEV (reference sequence). V lost 3 bases, J lost 8 bases, and 9 bases stayed unmatched. This CDR3 comprises 14 residues. CDR3 in DNA: TGTGCCAGCAGTTTTGCACAGGGGAAGGTGGGCTACACCTTC. Translation gives CASSFAQGKVGYTF.